This TCR beta chain came from a study of shared clonotypes between healthy human individuals. About the research overall: CD4 naive and CD4 memory each took three plates per donor, while CD8 naive took two and CD8 memory one.

The method was immunoSEQ multiplex PCR; TCRdb's version includes in-frame clones alone and lacks a portion of them. The sample holds around 2.5 million clones, 90% to 95% seen once. This clone was counted between two and nine times. V lost 5 bases to trimming and J lost 0 bases, with 16 bases between them. The V gene's germline CDR1 is MDHEN and CDR2 SYDVKM. This CDR3 has 16 amino acids. The rearrangement joins TRBV28 to TRBJ1-1, with D hard to call. The clonotype was recovered from a man between 18 and 35 years old in good health. Some clones in this sample may be carry-over from other donors' samples. The sequenced sample consisted of naive CD4+ T cells from PBMCs. Subset reported: CD45RA+ positively selected. The CDR3 loop is CASSPRGVALNTEAFF. The CDR3 bases are TGTGCCAGCAGTCCCCGCGGTGTAGCACTGAACACTGAAGCTTTCTTT.